The 22 T cell receptor beta chains below were found in one sample sequenced in a study of blood T cell repertoires in COVID-19. Data came from immunoSEQ multiplex PCR; TCRdb stores just in-frame clones and leaves some out. The sample has more than 200,000 clones, roughly 85% seen once. Sequences were obtained from peripheral blood. These receptors all come from an older woman with active or convalescent COVID-19.

The chain joins TRBV4-1 to TRBJ2-7; TRBD2 aligns across 11 bases. Germline values: CDR1 MGHRA, CDR2 YSYEKL. This CDR3 spans 16 amino acids. After removal of 2 bases from V and 3 bases from J, the junction contained 6 bases not matched to a gene. In DNA form, the CDR3 reads TGCGCCAGCAGCCAACTTCAACTAGCGGGGGTCTACGAGCAGTACTTC. Its translation is CASSQLQLAGVYEQYF.

The gene calls are TRBV5-4 and TRBJ1-6, with D unresolved. There are 17 residues in the CDR3. In germline, CDR1 is SGHNT, CDR2 YYREEE (reference sequence). V lost 0 bases and J lost 0, with 10 bases in between. Here the CDR3 DNA reads TGTGCCAGCAGCTTGGGAGAGGAGTACTCCTATAATTCACCCCTCCACTTT. This encodes CASSLGEEYSYNSPLHF.

V is TRBV28 and J is TRBJ2-7; 7 nucleotides agree with TRBD2. The CDR3 sequence is 14 residues long. Germline CDR1 reads MDHEN; CDR2 reads SYDVKM. The J segment lost 3 bases and the V segment lost 3 bases, leaving 5 bases of the junction unmatched. CDR3: CASSLVGGVYEQYF. The DNA for the CDR3 is TGTGCCAGCAGTTTGGTGGGGGGGGTCTACGAGCAGTACTTC. Supplemented by reference TRBV28 and TRBJ2-7, the full variable domain reads DVKVTQSSRYLVKRTGEKVFLECVQDMDHENMFWYRQDPGLGLRLIYFSYDVKMKEKGDIPEGYSVSREKKERFSLILESASTNQTSMYLCASSLVGGVYEQYFGPGTRLTVT.

Only a few counts were recorded for this clone. The chain has TRBV9 and TRBJ2-7; TRBD1 matches 7 bases. Germline loops: CDR1 SGDLS, CDR2 YYNGEE. V lost 6 bases, J lost 4 bases, and 10 bases stayed unmatched. The CDR3 loop spans 14 amino acids. DNA for the CDR3: TGTGCCAGCACTCGGGACAGCACGACATACGAGCAGTACTTC. It yields the protein CASTRDSTTYEQYF.

This clone was found a few times. The chain couples TRBV7-8 to TRBJ2-1; 9 bases agree with TRBD1. V gave up 5 bases and J gave up 7 bases; unmatched junction bases: 18. The germline CDR1 and CDR2 sequences are SGHVS and FQNEAQ. This CDR3 is built from 18 residues. The CDR3 region is CASSPTPNPGQGRNEQFF. CDR3 nucleotides: TGTGCCAGCAGCCCAACTCCTAACCCGGGACAGGGCCGGAATGAGCAGTTCTTC. The full variable domain, with the rest looked up from reference TRBV7-8 and TRBJ2-1, is GAGVSQSPRYKVAKRGQDVALRCDPISGHVSLFWYQQALGQGPEFLTYFQNEAQLDKSGLPSDRFFAERPEGSVSTLKIQRTQQEDSAVYLCASSPTPNPGQGRNEQFFGPGTRLTVL.

The V gene is TRBV9, the J gene TRBJ2-3, with 9 bases fitting TRBD2. The CDR3 consists of 16 residues. Germline V gives CDR1 SGDLS, CDR2 YYNGEE. J was trimmed by 0 bases and V by 0 bases; bases with no gene match: 2. The CDR3 region has the DNA TGTGCCAGCAGCGTAGGAGCGGGGGGTAGCACAGATACGCAGTATTTT. This codes for CASSVGAGGSTDTQYF. Looking up the rest from reference TRBV9 and TRBJ2-3 gives the full variable domain: DSGVTQTPKHLITATGQRVTLRCSPRSGDLSVYWYQQSLDQGLQFLIQYYNGEERAKGNILERFSAQQFPDLHSELNLSSLELGDSALYFCASSVGAGGSTDTQYFGPGTRLTVL.

The genes are TRBV3-1 (or the pseudogene TRBV3-2) and TRBJ1-6; D not certain. V shed 4 bases and J shed 7 bases, with 8 bases lying between them. Germline lookup yields CDR1 LGHDT and CDR2 YNNKEL (reference sequence). The CDR3 is made up of 13 amino acids. The CDR3 bases are TGTGCCAGCAGCCTCACAGAAAATTCACCCCTCCACTTT. This gives the protein CASSLTENSPLHF.

The CDR3 region is CASTSGGRDYGYTF. The CDR3 nucleotides read TGTGCCAGCACCTCCGGGGGGCGGGACTATGGCTACACCTTC. V and J are TRBV5-4 and TRBJ1-2; D possibly corresponds to TRBD1 (6 bases). The CDR3 runs to 14 residues. V gave up 6 bases and J gave up 3 bases, with 15 bases separating them. Per the germline V gene, CDR1 is SGHNT and CDR2 is YYREEE (reference sequence). Together with reference TRBV5-4 and TRBJ1-2, the CDR3 gives the full variable domain: ETGVTQSPTHLIKTRGQQVTLRCSSQSGHNTVSWYQQALGQGPQFIFQYYREEENGRGNFPPRFSGLQFPNYSSELNVNALELDDSALYLCASTSGGRDYGYTFGSGTRLTVV.

V is TRBV4-1 and J is TRBJ2-3, with 12 nucleotides matching TRBD2. This CDR3 has 15 residues. Trimming at V came to 3 bases and at J to 5 bases, leaving 3 bases not matched to a gene. The germline V gene encodes CDR1 MGHRA and CDR2 YSYEKL. The CDR3 DNA follows: TGCGCCAGCAGCCAGGAACTAGCGGGAGGAGATACGCAGTATTTT. Amino acid sequence: CASSQELAGGDTQYF.

The chain joins TRBV5-8 to TRBJ1-1; D is ambiguous. Germline assignment: CDR1 SGHTS and CDR2 YDEGEE. Trimming left V 6 bases short and J 3 bases short, with 18 bases between. The CDR3 covers 15 residues. The CDR3 region is CASTPGGLRDTEAFF. DNA for the CDR3: TGTGCCAGCACCCCTGGAGGGTTGAGGGACACTGAAGCTTTCTTT.

This rearrangement joins TRBV18 to TRBJ1-6; 7 nucleotides align to TRBD1. V lost 6 bases to trimming and J lost 7 bases; unmatched junction nucleotides: 12. The CDR3 consists of 16 residues. The germline V gene encodes CDR1 KGHSH and CDR2 LQKENI. The CDR3, as DNA: TGTGCCAGCTCCCCCAATTCTCCGGGACAGAATTCACCCCTCCACTTT. Translation gives CASSPNSPGQNSPLHF.

The rearrangement uses TRBV27 and TRBJ2-2; TRBD2 is a possible D gene (5 bases). Germline loops: CDR1 MNHEY, CDR2 SMNVEV (reference sequence). The CDR3 contains 14 residues. Trimming left V 8 bases short and J 3 bases short, with 13 bases between. CDR3 region: CASRADLYTGELFF. CDR3 in DNA: TGTGCCAGCCGAGCGGACCTTTACACCGGGGAGCTGTTTTTT.

The gene calls are TRBV11-2 and TRBJ2-1; 11 bases are a match to TRBD2. The CDR3 is 15 amino acids. V gave up 2 bases and J gave up 9 bases; unmatched junction bases: 6. Germline CDR1 reads SGHAT; CDR2 reads FQNNGV. The CDR3 sequence is CASSLLAGGPGEQFF. CDR3 nucleotides: TGTGCCAGCAGCTTATTAGCGGGGGGGCCGGGTGAGCAGTTCTTC.

V is TRBV7-2 and J is TRBJ2-3; TRBD2 agrees at 7 bases. The trim removed 1 base at V and 4 bases at J, leaving 11 bases unmatched. The germline V gene encodes CDR1 SGHTA and CDR2 FQGNSA. The CDR3 extends over 17 amino acids. The DNA for the CDR3 is TGTGCCAGCAGCTTAGGGTATGGGGGAGGGCTTGCAGATACGCAGTATTTT. Its protein is CASSLGYGGGLADTQYF.

The table lists this clone with a few counts. This sequence joins TRBV5-8 and TRBJ2-5, with unresolved D. Per the germline V gene, CDR1 is SGHTS and CDR2 is YDEGEE. Trimming stripped 3 bases from V and 5 bases from J, with 5 bases between. The CDR3 runs to 11 residues. The CDR3 sequence is CASSYAETQYF. For the CDR3, the DNA is TGTGCCAGCAGCTATGCGGAGACCCAGTACTTC.

The chain joins TRBV10-3 to TRBJ1-1; D might be TRBD1 (5 bases). The germline CDR1 and CDR2 sequences are ENHRY and SYGVKD. Trimming shortened V by 4 bases and J by 4 bases, and 10 bases separated the two germline ends. The CDR3 contains 13 residues. The CDR3 coding sequence is TGTGCCATCAGTGGGACGGGGGTCACTGAAGCTTTCTTT. Its translation is CAISGTGVTEAFF.

This chain connects TRBV25-1 to TRBJ1-1, with 8 positions matching TRBD1. Germline V gene data show CDR1 as MGHDK and CDR2 as SYGVNS. This CDR3 spans 14 amino acids. The J segment lost 0 bases and the V segment lost 6 bases, leaving 3 bases of the junction unmatched. In DNA, the CDR3 is TGTGCCAGCAGGAAGACAGGGGTGAACACTGAAGCTTTCTTT. Its protein is CASRKTGVNTEAFF.

The rearrangement uses TRBV18 and TRBJ2-4; D gene unclear. This CDR3 comprises 15 residues. CDR1 is KGHSH and CDR2 is LQKENI in the germline V gene. V lost 6 bases and J 6 bases, leaving 18 bases between the germline ends. This CDR3 reads CASSPLPGLANIQYF. CDR3 DNA sequence: TGTGCCAGCTCCCCCCTCCCAGGTCTGGCAAACATTCAGTACTTC. Together with reference TRBV18 and TRBJ2-4, the CDR3 gives the full variable domain: NAGVMQNPRHLVRRRGQEARLRCSPMKGHSHVYWYRQLPEEGLKFMVYLQKENIIDESGMPKERFSAEFPKEGPSILRIQQVVRGDSAAYFCASSPLPGLANIQYFGAGTRLSVL.

The V call is TRBV10-3, the J call TRBJ2-3; tentative D call: TRBD2 (5 bases). Germline CDR1 is ENHRY and CDR2 is SYGVKD. The ends were cut back, 6 bases at V and 2 bases at J, with 15 bases in the middle. The CDR3 covers 15 residues. As DNA, the CDR3 is TGTGCCATCAGCCTCACTAGTCCCCTCACAGATACGCAGTATTTT. Translation: CAISLTSPLTDTQYF.

This chain links TRBV7-3 with TRBJ2-3; D unclear. Trimming stripped 4 bases from V and 3 bases from J, with 11 bases between. Germline assignment: CDR1 SGHTA and CDR2 FQGTGA. CDR3 length equals 14 residues. The CDR3: CASSSPPFTDTQYF. In nucleotides, the CDR3 is TGTGCCAGCAGCTCCCCCCCCTTTACAGATACGCAGTATTTT.

This sequence joins TRBV19 and TRBJ2-7; the match to TRBD1 covers 8 bases. V lost 7 bases, J lost 2 bases, and 10 bases stayed unmatched. The CDR3 is made up of 15 amino acids. Germline-derived CDR1 and CDR2 are LNHDA and SQIVND (reference sequence). DNA for the CDR3: TGTGCCAGTACTAGTGGAGGGGACAGGACCTACGAGCAGTACTTC. This encodes CASTSGGDRTYEQYF.

This chain joins TRBV5-1 and TRBJ1-2; TRBD1 matches 8 bases. Germline-derived CDR1 and CDR2 are SGHRS and YFSETQ. The CDR3 is 14 amino acids. V trimming: 2 bases; J trimming: 7 bases; junction bases outside the gene matches: 7. CDR3 DNA sequence: TGCGCCAGCAGCTTAGGGGGACAGGAAGGTGGCTACACCTTC. The encoded protein is CASSLGGQEGGYTF. Complete variable domain (other parts from reference TRBV5-1 and TRBJ1-2): KAGVTQTPRYLIKTRGQQVTLSCSPISGHRSVSWYQQTPGQGLQFLFEYFSETQRNKGNFPGRFSGRQFSNSRSEMNVSTLELGDSALYLCASSLGGQEGGYTFGSGTRLTVV.